These T cell receptor beta chains were read from a single sample in a study of shared clonotypes between healthy human individuals. The protocol was immunoSEQ multiplex PCR, while the TCRdb copy is restricted to in-frame clones and leaves out a portion. The table has about 2.1 million clones, about 92% seen once. The sample taken for sequencing was naive CD8+ T cells from PBMCs. The receptors stem from a man between 18 and 29 years old in good health. Some clones in this sample may be carry-over from other donors' samples. CDR3s include the opening cysteine and the closing phenylalanine or tryptophan. The D gene is left open where the match is weak. Rows may omit the clone size; those that give it use once, few, many or a size class.

CDR3 DNA: TGTGCCAGCAGTCCTTGGACCTCCTATGGCTACACCTTC
CDR3 protein: CASSPWTSYGYTF
J gene: TRBJ1-2
clone size: .
D gene: .
V gene: TRBV6-6

CDR3 DNA: TGTGCCAGCTCGTGGAGCAATCAGCCCCAGCATTTT
CDR3 protein: CASSWSNQPQHF
J gene: TRBJ1-5
clone size: .
D gene: .
V gene: TRBV7-8

CDR3 DNA: TGTGCCAGTAGTTTCCCGGGACAGGGCGTGACTGAAGCTTTCTTT
CDR3 protein: CASSFPGQGVTEAFF
J gene: TRBJ1-1
clone size: .
D gene: TRBD1
V gene: TRBV19

CDR3 DNA: TGTGCCATCCGTGCTTCCACCTACGAGCAGTACTTC
CDR3 protein: CAIRASTYEQYF
J gene: TRBJ2-7
clone size: .
D gene: .
V gene: TRBV10-3

CDR3 DNA: TGTGCCAGCAGCACCATAGCGGGAGGAGGGGCAAGCGAGCAGTACTTC
CDR3 protein: CASSTIAGGGASEQYF
J gene: TRBJ2-7
clone size: .
D gene: TRBD2
V gene: TRBV7-3

CDR3 DNA: TGTGCCAGCTCTAGTCCTTCTTACAATGAGCAGTTCTTC
CDR3 protein: CASSSPSYNEQFF
J gene: TRBJ2-1
clone size: .
D gene: .
V gene: TRBV2

CDR3 DNA: TGTGCCAGCAGCGTAGCCCCGGGGGCAGGGGGAAACACCATATATTTT
CDR3 protein: CASSVAPGAGGNTIYF
J gene: TRBJ1-3
clone size: .
D gene: .
V gene: TRBV9

CDR3 DNA: TGTGCCAGCAGCGTCGCCGGGGAGGCCCCCTCCTACGAGCAGTACTTC
CDR3 protein: CASSVAGEAPSYEQYF
J gene: TRBJ2-7
clone size: .
D gene: .
V gene: TRBV11-2

CDR3 DNA: TGCGCCAGCAGCCGGGGGGAGAGGCAGCCCCAGCATTTT
CDR3 protein: CASSRGERQPQHF
J gene: TRBJ1-5
clone size: .
D gene: .
V gene: TRBV4-1

CDR3 DNA: TGTGCCAGCAGCCCGGGACAGAACAATCAGCCCCAGCATTTT
CDR3 protein: CASSPGQNNQPQHF
J gene: TRBJ1-5
clone size: .
D gene: TRBD1
V gene: TRBV7-9

CDR3 DNA: TGTGCCATCAGTCAGGGACTAGCGAGACTCACAGATACGCAGTATTTT
CDR3 protein: CAISQGLARLTDTQYF
J gene: TRBJ2-3
clone size: .
D gene: TRBD2
V gene: TRBV10-3

CDR3 DNA: TGTGCCAGCAGCTTGGCGCTGCAGACCCAGTACTTC
CDR3 protein: CASSLALQTQYF
J gene: TRBJ2-5
clone size: .
D gene: .
V gene: TRBV5-6

CDR3 DNA: TGTGCCAGCAGCCTAGCGGGAGGATCAGATACGCAGTATTTT
CDR3 protein: CASSLAGGSDTQYF
J gene: TRBJ2-3
clone size: .
D gene: TRBD2
V gene: TRBV7-3

CDR3 DNA: TGTGCCAGCAGCGGACTAGCGGGAGGGACCCCCCCCACAGATACGCAGTATTTT
CDR3 protein: CASSGLAGGTPPTDTQYF
J gene: TRBJ2-3
clone size: .
D gene: TRBD2
V gene: TRBV7-9

CDR3 DNA: TGTGCCAGCGGTCGTGACGGCCAAGCTTTCTTT
CDR3 protein: CASGRDGQAFF
J gene: TRBJ1-1
clone size: .
D gene: .
V gene: TRBV9

CDR3 DNA: TGTGCCAGCCCTAGGGGTCCCGGGGAGCTGTTTTTT
CDR3 protein: CASPRGPGELFF
J gene: TRBJ2-2
clone size: .
D gene: .
V gene: TRBV27

CDR3 DNA: TGTGCCAGCAGCTCGGACAGGGATCCCCTCTATGGCTACACCTTC
CDR3 protein: CASSSDRDPLYGYTF
J gene: TRBJ1-2
clone size: .
D gene: TRBD1
V gene: TRBV7-9

CDR3 DNA: TGTGCCAGCAGTTTGGGTAAGAGGGTGAACACTGAAGCTTTCTTT
CDR3 protein: CASSLGKRVNTEAFF
J gene: TRBJ1-1
clone size: .
D gene: .
V gene: TRBV27

CDR3 DNA: TGTGCCAGCAGCTTATCAGGGGGCTGGCGCAATGAGCAGTTCTTC
CDR3 protein: CASSLSGGWRNEQFF
J gene: TRBJ2-1
clone size: .
D gene: TRBD1
V gene: TRBV7-8

CDR3 DNA: TGCGCCAGCAGCCAAGTCATGAGGGAGGGCCGGTATGAGCAGTTCTTC
CDR3 protein: CASSQVMREGRYEQFF
J gene: TRBJ2-1
clone size: .
D gene: TRBD2
V gene: TRBV4-1

CDR3 DNA: TGTGCCAGCAGCCCCCGGAAGGGGAACACCGGGGAGCTGTTTTTT
CDR3 protein: CASSPRKGNTGELFF
J gene: TRBJ2-2
clone size: .
D gene: .
V gene: TRBV7-6

CDR3 DNA: TGTGCCAGCAGCCAAAGCCGGGTCCTTTATGGCTACACCTTC
CDR3 protein: CASSQSRVLYGYTF
J gene: TRBJ1-2
clone size: .
D gene: .
V gene: TRBV14

CDR3 DNA: TGTGCCAGCAGAACACGAGGGGACAAAAACATTCAGTACTTC
CDR3 protein: CASRTRGDKNIQYF
J gene: TRBJ2-4
clone size: .
D gene: .
V gene: TRBV5-5

CDR3 DNA: TGTGCCAGCAGCTTGCAGGGGGATAGCAATCAGCCCCAGCATTTT
CDR3 protein: CASSLQGDSNQPQHF
J gene: TRBJ1-5
clone size: .
D gene: TRBD1
V gene: TRBV5-8

CDR3 DNA: TGTGCCAGCAGTTACTTGGCAGGGGGCAACGAACTGTTTTTT
CDR3 protein: CASSYLAGGNELFF
J gene: TRBJ1-4
clone size: .
D gene: TRBD1
V gene: TRBV6-6

CDR3 DNA: TGTGCCAGCAGTCGGACTAGCGGGAACAATGAGCAGTTCTTC
CDR3 protein: CASSRTSGNNEQFF
J gene: TRBJ2-1
clone size: .
D gene: TRBD2
V gene: TRBV6-1

CDR3 DNA: TGCAGCGTCATGGACCGAGACAGGGGCGGGGAGCTGTTTTTT
CDR3 protein: CSVMDRDRGGELFF
J gene: TRBJ2-2
clone size: .
D gene: TRBD1
V gene: TRBV29-1

CDR3 DNA: TGCGCCAGCAGCTTTCTAGGACTACAAAACATTCAGTACTTC
CDR3 protein: CASSFLGLQNIQYF
J gene: TRBJ2-4
clone size: .
D gene: .
V gene: TRBV5-1

CDR3 DNA: TGCGCCAGCGCCTCTGAAGGGTTTCCCTACGAGCAGTACTTC
CDR3 protein: CASASEGFPYEQYF
J gene: TRBJ2-7
clone size: .
D gene: .
V gene: TRBV4-1

CDR3 DNA: TGTGCCAGCAGCAAAACCGGGACAGGGGTGGAGGGCTACACCTTC
CDR3 protein: CASSKTGTGVEGYTF
J gene: TRBJ1-2
clone size: .
D gene: TRBD1
V gene: TRBV7-3

CDR3 DNA: TGTGCCAGCAGTCATGGACAGCTACAAGAGACCCAGTACTTC
CDR3 protein: CASSHGQLQETQYF
J gene: TRBJ2-5
clone size: .
D gene: .
V gene: TRBV28

CDR3 DNA: TGTGCCAGCAGTTTCTACCGAGAGGATAGCAATCAGCCCCAGCATTTT
CDR3 protein: CASSFYREDSNQPQHF
J gene: TRBJ1-5
clone size: .
D gene: .
V gene: TRBV6-5

CDR3 DNA: TGCAGCGTCTATGGTCCGGGACAGGGGGCTAGAGAGCAGTACTTC
CDR3 protein: CSVYGPGQGAREQYF
J gene: TRBJ2-7
clone size: .
D gene: TRBD1
V gene: TRBV29-1

CDR3 DNA: TGTGCCAGCAGTGAAGCGAGGTCGGGGTTGAGTGAAGCTTTCTTT
CDR3 protein: CASSEARSGLSEAFF
J gene: TRBJ1-1
clone size: few
D gene: .
V gene: TRBV6-1

CDR3 DNA: TGTGCCAGCAGCTCTGTAGAATCAGGGGAGCCCCAGCATTTT
CDR3 protein: CASSSVESGEPQHF
J gene: TRBJ1-5
clone size: .
D gene: .
V gene: TRBV7-9

CDR3 DNA: TGTGCCAGCAGCCAGTCACTGTCCAGTAGCAATGAGCAGTTCTTC
CDR3 protein: CASSQSLSSSNEQFF
J gene: TRBJ2-1
clone size: once
D gene: .
V gene: TRBV9

CDR3 DNA: TGTGCCAGCAGCGCCGGACTAGCGGCAATGTACCAAGAGACCCAGTACTTC
CDR3 protein: CASSAGLAAMYQETQYF
J gene: TRBJ2-5
clone size: .
D gene: TRBD2
V gene: TRBV11-2

CDR3 DNA: TGTGCCTGGAGTGTACTGTTGTCCGCCGAAGATACGCAGTATTTT
CDR3 protein: CAWSVLLSAEDTQYF
J gene: TRBJ2-3
clone size: .
D gene: .
V gene: TRBV30

CDR3 DNA: TGTGCCAGCTCACCACCGAGCAGGGCCGCCCAAGAGACCCAGTACTTC
CDR3 protein: CASSPPSRAAQETQYF
J gene: TRBJ2-5
clone size: .
D gene: .
V gene: TRBV18

CDR3 DNA: TGTGCCACCAGCAGGGCGGGGGTGAACACTGAAGCTTTCTTT
CDR3 protein: CATSRAGVNTEAFF
J gene: TRBJ1-1
clone size: .
D gene: .
V gene: TRBV15

CDR3 DNA: TGTGCCGGGGGGGACAGGGTGAGGCAGCCCCAGCATTTT
CDR3 protein: CAGGDRVRQPQHF
J gene: TRBJ1-5
clone size: .
D gene: TRBD1
V gene: TRBV19

CDR3 DNA: TGTGCCAGCAATTTCATGAAGACAGTTATTAGCAATCAGCCCCAGCATTTT
CDR3 protein: CASNFMKTVISNQPQHF
J gene: TRBJ1-5
clone size: .
D gene: .
V gene: TRBV28

CDR3 DNA: TGTGCCAGCAGCCCCCTGGGGGGCTATGGCTACACCTTC
CDR3 protein: CASSPLGGYGYTF
J gene: TRBJ1-2
clone size: .
D gene: .
V gene: TRBV7-6

CDR3 DNA: TGTGCCAGCAGTTTTATAAGGGAAGAGGGCGGGGAGCTGTTTTTT
CDR3 protein: CASSFIREEGGELFF
J gene: TRBJ2-2
clone size: .
D gene: .
V gene: TRBV28

CDR3 DNA: TGTGCCAGTAGCCCGTGGGACGACGCAACTAATGAAAAACTGTTTTTT
CDR3 protein: CASSPWDDATNEKLFF
J gene: TRBJ1-4
clone size: .
D gene: .
V gene: TRBV19

CDR3 DNA: TGTGCCAGCAGCTCTTTGACAGGCTACTACGAGCAGTACTTC
CDR3 protein: CASSSLTGYYEQYF
J gene: TRBJ2-7
clone size: .
D gene: .
V gene: TRBV13

CDR3 DNA: TGTGCCAGCAGTTACGGGGGGAGCACTGAAGCTTTCTTT
CDR3 protein: CASSYGGSTEAFF
J gene: TRBJ1-1
clone size: .
D gene: .
V gene: TRBV6-5

CDR3 DNA: TGTGCCAGCAGTACAGGTCCCACTGAAGCTTTCTTT
CDR3 protein: CASSTGPTEAFF
J gene: TRBJ1-1
clone size: .
D gene: .
V gene: TRBV28

CDR3 DNA: TGTGCCAGCAGCGAGGACAGGGCGGGTGAGCAGTTCTTC
CDR3 protein: CASSEDRAGEQFF
J gene: TRBJ2-1
clone size: .
D gene: TRBD1
V gene: TRBV7-9